A single sample gave rise to the 30 T cell receptor beta chains below, sequenced in a study of cytomegalovirus exposure and HLA in healthy donors. PCR amplification relied on 60 Vbeta primers (plus 13 Jbeta primers). Clones were read by immunoSEQ multiplex PCR, and TCRdb kept only the in-frame ones, dropping some. This table holds some 110,000 clones, approximately 81% found once. The material sequenced was PBMCs. The receptors stem from a woman in her late teens or twenties in good health and CMV-seropositive.

The gene calls are TRBV7-3 and TRBJ2-2; weak D call: TRBD1 (6 bases). V lost 2 bases, J lost 1 base, and 11 bases lay in between. The CDR3 covers 16 residues. Per the germline V gene, CDR1 is SGHTA and CDR2 is FQGTGA. Written as DNA, the CDR3 is TGTGCCAGCAGCTTACAAGGGGGACGGAACACCGGGGAGCTGTTTTTT. Its protein product is CASSLQGGRNTGELFF.

This chain links TRBV19 with TRBJ2-1; D possibly corresponds to TRBD2 (5 bases). Germline loops: CDR1 LNHDA, CDR2 SQIVND (reference sequence). Trimming stripped 6 bases from V and 1 base from J, with 10 bases between. The CDR3 is 14 amino acids. CDR3 sequence: CASSWEMSYNEQFF. The CDR3 DNA reads TGTGCCAGTAGCTGGGAGATGTCCTACAATGAGCAGTTCTTC.

V is TRBV7-9 and J is TRBJ1-2; 7 nucleotides align to TRBD1. The ends lost 0 bases at V and 4 bases at J; junction bases unmatched: 2. The CDR3 covers 14 residues. Germline V gene sequence: CDR1 SEHNR, CDR2 FQNEAQ (reference sequence). The CDR3 DNA follows: TGTGCCAGCAGCTTAGCCGGGACAGTCTATGGCTACACCTTC. This codes for CASSLAGTVYGYTF.

This clone was seen only once. The rearrangement joins TRBV4-2 to TRBJ2-1; TRBD2 agrees at 8 bases. Trimming removed 6 bases from V and 7 bases from J; junction bases left unmatched: 14. Germline V lookup: CDR1 LGHNA, CDR2 YNFKEQ. The CDR3 is 16 residues long. CDR3 in DNA: TGTGCCAGCAGACACGTGGGGCGGGAGGACTGGAATGAGCAGTTCTTC. Translating gives CASRHVGREDWNEQFF.

The chain combines TRBV28 with TRBJ2-1, with 9 bases aligning to TRBD2. Unmatched junction bases numbered 6, after V lost 7 bases and J lost 5 bases. Germline CDR1 MDHEN, CDR2 SYDVKM. CDR3 length: 14 residues. CDR3 in DNA: TGTGCCAGCACCCAGGGACTAGCCCACAATGAGCAGTTCTTC. Residues: CASTQGLAHNEQFF. Looking up the rest from reference TRBV28 and TRBJ2-1 gives the full variable domain: DVKVTQSSRYLVKRTGEKVFLECVQDMDHENMFWYRQDPGLGLRLIYFSYDVKMKEKGDIPEGYSVSREKKERFSLILESASTNQTSMYLCASTQGLAHNEQFFGPGTRLTVL.

For the CDR3, the DNA is TGTGCCATCAGTGACTCCGGGACAGGGGTAGATACGCAGTATTTT. It is translated as CAISDSGTGVDTQYF. The chain recombines TRBV10-3 with TRBJ2-3; 10 positions agree with TRBD1. This CDR3 is 15 amino acids long. V lost 3 bases and J lost 5; bases outside the gene matches: 5. Per the germline V gene, CDR1 is ENHRY and CDR2 is SYGVKD.

V and J are TRBV25-1 and TRBJ2-2; maybe TRBD2 (6 bases). V lost 10 bases to trimming and J lost 8 bases, with 17 bases between them. The CDR3 totals 13 residues. The germline CDR1 and CDR2 sequences are MGHDK and SYGVNS. The CDR3 loop reads CATAWGDGGELFF. CDR3 DNA sequence: TGTGCCACAGCATGGGGGGATGGGGGGGAGCTGTTTTTT.

The rearrangement links TRBV2 to TRBJ1-5; possibly TRBD1 for D (5 bases). The CDR3 sequence is 13 residues long. V was shortened by 6 bases and J by 4 bases, with 10 bases between the two germline ends. The germline V gene has CDR1 SNHLY and CDR2 FYNNEI. The CDR3 reads CASRGQVNQPQHF. The CDR3 nucleotides are TGTGCCAGCAGGGGGCAGGTAAATCAGCCCCAGCATTTT.

The chain has TRBV7-2 and TRBJ2-5; D is uncertain. Trimming stripped 1 base from V and 4 bases from J, with 4 bases between. The CDR3 spans 12 residues. Looked up from germline, CDR1 is SGHTA and CDR2 is FQGNSA. CDR3 sequence (DNA): TGTGCCAGCAGCTTAGACGGAGAGACCCAGTACTTC. This gives the protein CASSLDGETQYF. Full variable domain (missing parts from reference TRBV7-2 and TRBJ2-5): GAGVSQSPSNKVTEKGKDVELRCDPISGHTALYWYRQSLGQGLEFLIYFQGNSAPDKSGLPSDRFSAERTGGSVSTLTIQRTQQEDSAVYLCASSLDGETQYFGPGTRLLVL.

This clone appeared a single time. The J gene is TRBJ1-5, the V gene TRBV27; 8 bases match TRBD1. Germline trimming cut 0 bases from V and 4 bases from J; bases unmatched to any gene: 5. The CDR3 sequence is 16 residues long. Per the germline V gene, CDR1 is MNHEY and CDR2 is SMNVEV (reference sequence). CDR3 sequence: CASSLSRQGANQPQHF. The CDR3 DNA reads as TGTGCCAGCAGTTTATCGAGGCAGGGGGCGAATCAGCCCCAGCATTTT.

This sequence joins TRBV13 and TRBJ2-7, with 13 nucleotides matching TRBD2. CDR1 is PRHDT and CDR2 is FYEKMQ in the germline V gene (reference sequence). This CDR3 has 16 residues. Trimming removed 0 bases from V and 3 bases from J; junction bases left unmatched: 2. The CDR3 loop reads CASSLGGTSGDYEQYF. For the CDR3, the DNA is TGTGCCAGCAGCTTAGGCGGGACTAGCGGGGACTACGAGCAGTACTTC.

The chain recombines TRBV6-5 with TRBJ1-4; D is ambiguous. The V end lost 2 bases, the J end lost 6 bases, and 7 bases lay between the germline ends. The CDR3 spans 13 residues. CDR1 is MNHEY and CDR2 is SVGAGI in the germline V gene. The CDR3 bases are TGTGCCAGCAGTTACCTGAGGGATGAAAAACTGTTTTTT. This codes for CASSYLRDEKLFF.

The chain has TRBV18 and TRBJ2-1; 10 bases map to TRBD2. The germline V gene has CDR1 KGHSH and CDR2 LQKENI. The CDR3 runs to 15 residues. Losses at the gene ends were 6 bases for V and 8 bases for J; bases not matched to a gene: 10. The CDR3 reads CASSPLAGADDEQFF. The CDR3 bases are TGTGCCAGCTCCCCCCTAGCGGGAGCGGACGATGAGCAGTTCTTC. Looking up the rest from reference TRBV18 and TRBJ2-1 gives the full variable domain: NAGVMQNPRHLVRRRGQEARLRCSPMKGHSHVYWYRQLPEEGLKFMVYLQKENIIDESGMPKERFSAEFPKEGPSILRIQQVVRGDSAAYFCASSPLAGADDEQFFGPGTRLTVL.

The sample holds a few counts of this clone. The chain joins TRBV5-1 to TRBJ2-1, with D possibly matching TRBD2 (6 bases). This CDR3 has 14 amino acids. Germline-derived CDR1 and CDR2 are SGHRS and YFSETQ. V lost 0 bases and J 7 bases, leaving 11 bases between the germline ends. In nucleotides, the CDR3 is TGCGCCAGCAGCTTGGGACTAGATAAGAATGAGCAGTTCTTC. It yields the protein CASSLGLDKNEQFF. Drawing the rest from reference TRBV5-1 and TRBJ2-1, the complete variable domain is KAGVTQTPRYLIKTRGQQVTLSCSPISGHRSVSWYQQTPGQGLQFLFEYFSETQRNKGNFPGRFSGRQFSNSRSEMNVSTLELGDSALYLCASSLGLDKNEQFFGPGTRLTVL.

The gene calls are TRBV5-6 and TRBJ2-5; 9 bases are shared with TRBD1. CDR1 is SGHDT, CDR2 YYEEEE, per germline. Trimming cost V 0 bases and J 5 bases; bases outside gene matches: 8. The CDR3 is made up of 16 amino acids. The CDR3 sequence is CASSLGWTGAWETQYF. CDR3 DNA sequence: TGTGCCAGCAGCTTGGGTTGGACAGGGGCCTGGGAGACCCAGTACTTC.

The chain is built from TRBV5-4 and TRBJ2-2; 9 nucleotides agree with TRBD1. Trimming cost V 4 bases and J 2 bases; bases outside gene matches: 6. The CDR3 is made up of 16 amino acids. CDR1 is SGHNT and CDR2 is YYREEE in the germline V gene (reference sequence). This chain's CDR3 is CASSTETGGNTGELFF. The DNA for the CDR3 is TGTGCCAGCAGCACCGAGACAGGGGGAAACACCGGGGAGCTGTTTTTT.

The chain couples TRBV4-1 to TRBJ1-1; D is undetermined. CDR1 is MGHRA, CDR2 YSYEKL, per germline. Trimming pared 5 bases from V and 8 bases from J, leaving 21 bases between. The CDR3 loop spans 15 amino acids. CDR3 coding DNA: TGCGCCAGCAGCTACCCGGCCTCCAGGATGGGCGAAGCTTTCTTT. This gives the protein CASSYPASRMGEAFF.

The chain carries TRBV30 and TRBJ1-5, with no clear D. Trimming left V 0 bases short and J 1 base short, with 4 bases between. CDR3 length: 13 amino acids. Germline values: CDR1 GTSNPN, CDR2 SVGIG (reference sequence). The CDR3 sequence: CAWSVESNQPQHF. For the CDR3, the DNA is TGTGCCTGGAGTGTCGAGAGCAATCAGCCCCAGCATTTT. The full variable domain, completed using reference TRBV30 and TRBJ1-5, is SQTIHQWPATLVQPVGSPLSLECTVEGTSNPNLYWYRQAAGRGLQLLFYSVGIGQISSEVPQNLSASRPQDRQFILSSKKLLLSDSGFYLCAWSVESNQPQHFGDGTRLSIL.

CDR3 nucleotides: TGTGCCACCGAAGCCGGGACAGGGAATTACGAGCAGTACTTC. As protein: CATEAGTGNYEQYF. The chain links TRBV10-3 to TRBJ2-7; 9 nucleotides agree with TRBD1. Trimming cost V 10 bases and J 4 bases; bases outside gene matches: 11. The CDR3 has 14 residues. Germline loops: CDR1 ENHRY, CDR2 SYGVKD.

The chain uses TRBV27 and TRBJ2-3, with D unclear. Trimming took 5 bases from V and 1 from J, leaving 13 bases between them. CDR1 is MNHEY and CDR2 is SMNVEV in the germline V gene (reference sequence). This CDR3 comprises 15 residues. In DNA, the CDR3 is TGTGCCAGCAGTCCGCTCTTTACTGGCACAGATACGCAGTATTTT. Translated: CASSPLFTGTDTQYF.

This clone was counted between two and nine times. The chain joins TRBV6-4 to TRBJ1-1, with D possibly matching TRBD1 (6 bases). V lost 4 bases and J 1 base, leaving 7 bases between the germline ends. CDR3 length: 13 amino acids. The germline V gene has CDR1 MRHNA and CDR2 SNTAGT. The CDR3 nucleotides are TGTGCCAGCAGTGCCAGGGGGAACACTGAAGCTTTCTTT. Residues: CASSARGNTEAFF.

This clone was found once. The chain links TRBV5-1 to TRBJ2-7, with a possible D match to TRBD2 (5 bases). Germline values: CDR1 SGHRS, CDR2 YFSETQ. The V and J ends lost 1 base and 3 bases respectively, with 11 bases between them. The CDR3 length is 14 residues. This CDR3 reads CASSLSSAVYEQYF. The CDR3 region has the DNA TGCGCCAGCAGCTTGAGTAGCGCTGTCTACGAGCAGTACTTC.

This CDR3 reads CASIGGATDTQYF. DNA of the CDR3: TGTGCCAGCATAGGGGGGGCGACAGATACGCAGTATTTT. V usage is TRBV2 and J usage is TRBJ2-3; maybe TRBD2 (7 bases). V shed 7 bases and J shed 3 bases, with 11 bases lying between them. The V gene's germline CDR1 is SNHLY and CDR2 FYNNEI. The CDR3 totals 13 residues.

The chain uses TRBV19 and TRBJ1-5, with 9 nucleotides matching TRBD1. This CDR3 contains 16 residues. V was clipped by 4 bases and J by 2 bases; unmatched bases: 6. In germline, CDR1 is LNHDA, CDR2 SQIVND (reference sequence). In DNA form, the CDR3 reads TGTGCCAGTAGTAAAAACCGGGACAGGGGCAATCAGCCCCAGCATTTT. Its translation is CASSKNRDRGNQPQHF. The full variable domain, with the rest looked up from reference TRBV19 and TRBJ1-5, is DGGITQSPKYLFRKEGQNVTLSCEQNLNHDAMYWYRQDPGQGLRLIYYSQIVNDFQKGDIAEGYSVSREKKESFPLTVTSAQKNPTAFYLCASSKNRDRGNQPQHFGDGTRLSIL.

The chain has TRBV11-3 and TRBJ2-1, with TRBD2 matching 11 bases. Losses at the gene ends were 2 bases for V and 3 bases for J; bases not matched to a gene: 3. Looked up from germline, CDR1 is SGHNT and CDR2 is YENEEA. The CDR3 runs 16 residues. CDR3 protein: CASSLMGTSGYNEQFF. The DNA for the CDR3 is TGTGCCAGCAGCTTAATGGGGACTAGCGGCTACAATGAGCAGTTCTTC.

The V and J genes are TRBV7-6 and TRBJ2-2, with D unclear. CDR3 length equals 13 residues. Germline V CDR1 and CDR2: SGHVS, FNYEAQ. Deletions cut 1 base from V and 5 bases from J, with 5 bases between. In DNA, the CDR3 is TGTGCCAGCAGCTTAGGTCAGACCGGGGAGCTGTTTTTT. Translating it yields CASSLGQTGELFF.

The rearrangement joins TRBV19 to TRBJ1-2, with TRBD1 matching 8 bases. Germline values: CDR1 LNHDA, CDR2 SQIVND (reference sequence). CDR3 length equals 16 residues. The ends lost 3 bases at V and 0 bases at J; junction bases unmatched: 6. CDR3 bases: TGTGCCAGTAGTATGAGGACAGGGCATTCTAACTATGGCTACACCTTC. It specifies CASSMRTGHSNYGYTF.

The V gene is TRBV7-2, the J gene TRBJ1-2; D is possibly TRBD1 (6 bases). CDR3 size: 16 residues. V was pared by 3 bases and J by 8 bases, with 22 bases between. CDR1 is SGHTA and CDR2 is FQGNSA in the germline V gene. In DNA, the CDR3 is TGTGCCAGCAGCTTGGGGGGAGGGGGAACTCCGGGAGGCTACACCTTC. It yields the protein CASSLGGGGTPGGYTF.

The rearrangement joins TRBV28 to TRBJ2-5; TRBD1 aligns across 7 bases. Germline lookup yields CDR1 MDHEN and CDR2 SYDVKM. Trimming took 7 bases from V and 4 from J; bases not matched to a gene: 9. This CDR3 comprises 14 residues. The DNA of the CDR3 is TGTGCCAGCATACCGAGGACAGGCCGAGAGACCCAGTACTTC. The encoded protein is CASIPRTGRETQYF.

CDR3 residues: CASSESIGDNEQFF. CDR3 bases: TGCGCCAGCAGTGAGTCGATAGGGGACAATGAGCAGTTCTTC. The rearrangement links TRBV10-1 to TRBJ2-1; D is possibly TRBD1 (5 bases). The CDR3 has 14 amino acids. Germline V gives CDR1 WNHNN, CDR2 SYGVQD (reference sequence). The V gene lost 0 bases and the J gene lost 5 bases, with 8 bases spanning the gap.